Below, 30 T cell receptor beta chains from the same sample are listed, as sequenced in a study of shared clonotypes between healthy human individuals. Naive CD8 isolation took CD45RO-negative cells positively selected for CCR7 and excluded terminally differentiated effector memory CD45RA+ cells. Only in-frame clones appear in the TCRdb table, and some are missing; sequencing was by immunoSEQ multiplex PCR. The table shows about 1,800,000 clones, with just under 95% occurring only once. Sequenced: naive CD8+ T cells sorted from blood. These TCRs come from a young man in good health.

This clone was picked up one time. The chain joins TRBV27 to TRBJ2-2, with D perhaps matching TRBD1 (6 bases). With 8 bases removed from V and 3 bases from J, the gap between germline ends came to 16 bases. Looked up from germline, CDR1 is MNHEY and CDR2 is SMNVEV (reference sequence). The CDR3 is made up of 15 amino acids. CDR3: CASGMQGPYTGELFF. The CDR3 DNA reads TGTGCCAGCGGGATGCAGGGGCCCTACACCGGGGAGCTGTTTTTT.

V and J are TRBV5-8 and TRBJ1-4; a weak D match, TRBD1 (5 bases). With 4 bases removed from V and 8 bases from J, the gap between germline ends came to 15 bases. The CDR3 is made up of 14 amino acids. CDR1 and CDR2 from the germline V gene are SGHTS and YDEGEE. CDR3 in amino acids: CASSEVGGKEKLFF. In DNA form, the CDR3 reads TGTGCCAGCAGCGAGGTGGGGGGTAAAGAAAAACTGTTTTTT. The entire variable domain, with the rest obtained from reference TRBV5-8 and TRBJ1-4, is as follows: EAGVTQSPTHLIKTRGQQATLRCSPISGHTSVYWYQQALGLGLQFLLWYDEGEERNRGNFPPRFSGRQFPNYSSELNVNALELEDSALYLCASSEVGGKEKLFFGSGTQLSVL.

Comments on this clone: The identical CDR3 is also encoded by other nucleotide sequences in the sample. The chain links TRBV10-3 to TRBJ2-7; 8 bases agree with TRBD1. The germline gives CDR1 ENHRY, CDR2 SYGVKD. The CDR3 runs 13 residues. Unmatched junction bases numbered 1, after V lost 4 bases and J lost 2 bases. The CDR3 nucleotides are TGTGCCATCAGTGGGACAGGGACCTACGAGCAGTACTTC. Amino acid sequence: CAISGTGTYEQYF.

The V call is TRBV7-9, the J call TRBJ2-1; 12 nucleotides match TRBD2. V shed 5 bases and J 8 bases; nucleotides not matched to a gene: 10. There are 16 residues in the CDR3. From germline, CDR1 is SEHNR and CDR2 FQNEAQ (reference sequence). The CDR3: CASSVPTSGSQDEQFF. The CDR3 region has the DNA TGTGCCAGCAGCGTCCCGACTAGCGGGAGTCAGGATGAGCAGTTCTTC.

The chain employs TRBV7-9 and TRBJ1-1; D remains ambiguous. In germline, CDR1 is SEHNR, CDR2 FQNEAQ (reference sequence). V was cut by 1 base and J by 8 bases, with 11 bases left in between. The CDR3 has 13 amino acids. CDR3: CASSLGYVFEAFF. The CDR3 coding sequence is TGTGCCAGCAGCTTAGGGTACGTTTTCGAAGCTTTCTTT.

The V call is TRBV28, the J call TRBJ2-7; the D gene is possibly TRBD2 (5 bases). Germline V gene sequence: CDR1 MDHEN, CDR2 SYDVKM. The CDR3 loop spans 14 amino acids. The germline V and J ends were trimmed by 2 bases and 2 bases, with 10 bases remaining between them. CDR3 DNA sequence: TGTGCCAGCAGTTTAGCCGGGGTGGCCTACGAGCAGTACTTC. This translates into CASSLAGVAYEQYF.

CDR3: CASSLYGNNEQFF. In DNA form, the CDR3 reads TGTGCCAGCAGCTTATACGGGAACAATGAGCAGTTCTTC. The chain links TRBV11-2 to TRBJ2-1, with D possibly being TRBD2 (5 bases). CDR1 and CDR2 from the germline V gene are SGHAT and FQNNGV. Trimming left V 2 bases short and J 5 bases short, with 7 bases between. The CDR3 spans 13 residues.

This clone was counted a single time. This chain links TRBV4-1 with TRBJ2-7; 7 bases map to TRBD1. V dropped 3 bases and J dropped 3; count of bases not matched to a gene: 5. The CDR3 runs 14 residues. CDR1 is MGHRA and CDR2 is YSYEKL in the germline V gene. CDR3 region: CASSQDTGDYEQYF. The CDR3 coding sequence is TGCGCCAGCAGCCAGGACACAGGGGACTACGAGCAGTACTTC.

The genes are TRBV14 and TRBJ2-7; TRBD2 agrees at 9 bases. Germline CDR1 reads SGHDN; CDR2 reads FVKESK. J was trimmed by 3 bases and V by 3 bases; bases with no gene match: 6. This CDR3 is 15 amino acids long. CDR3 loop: CASSQIAGADYEQYF. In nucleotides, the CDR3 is TGTGCCAGCAGCCAGATAGCGGGGGCCGACTACGAGCAGTACTTC.

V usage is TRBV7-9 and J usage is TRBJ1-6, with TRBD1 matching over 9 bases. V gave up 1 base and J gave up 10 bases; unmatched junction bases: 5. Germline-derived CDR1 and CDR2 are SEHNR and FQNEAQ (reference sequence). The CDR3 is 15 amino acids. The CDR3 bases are TGTGCCAGCAGCTTAGAACAGGGGGCGGGATCACCCCTCCACTTT. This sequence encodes CASSLEQGAGSPLHF.

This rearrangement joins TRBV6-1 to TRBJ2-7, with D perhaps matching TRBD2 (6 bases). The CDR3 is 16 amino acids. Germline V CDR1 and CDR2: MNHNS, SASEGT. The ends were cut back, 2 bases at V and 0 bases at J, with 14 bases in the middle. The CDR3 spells CASSEWVGGTSYEQYF. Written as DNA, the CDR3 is TGTGCCAGCAGTGAATGGGTTGGAGGGACCTCCTACGAGCAGTACTTC.

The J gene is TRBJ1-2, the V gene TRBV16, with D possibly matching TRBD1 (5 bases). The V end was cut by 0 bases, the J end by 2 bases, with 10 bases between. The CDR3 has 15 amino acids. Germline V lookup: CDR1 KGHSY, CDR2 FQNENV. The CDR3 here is CASSQSSGGNYGYTF. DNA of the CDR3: TGTGCCAGCAGCCAATCATCGGGGGGGAACTATGGCTACACCTTC.

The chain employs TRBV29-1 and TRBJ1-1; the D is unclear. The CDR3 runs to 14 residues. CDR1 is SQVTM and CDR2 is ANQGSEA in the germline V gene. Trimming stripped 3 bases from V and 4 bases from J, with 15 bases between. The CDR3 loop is CSVERPPGGTEAFF. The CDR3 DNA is TGCAGCGTTGAGAGGCCTCCGGGTGGCACTGAAGCTTTCTTT.

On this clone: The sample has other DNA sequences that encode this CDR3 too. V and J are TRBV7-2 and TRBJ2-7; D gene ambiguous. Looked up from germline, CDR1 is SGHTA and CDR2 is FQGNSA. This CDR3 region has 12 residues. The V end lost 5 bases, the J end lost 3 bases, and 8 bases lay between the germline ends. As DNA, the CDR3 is TGTGCCAGCAGCACGACTGGCTACGAGCAGTACTTC. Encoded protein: CASSTTGYEQYF.

The CDR3 protein is CASSLGPLSTEAFF. The CDR3, as DNA: TGTGCCAGCAGCTTGGGGCCTTTGAGCACTGAAGCTTTCTTT. The V gene is TRBV5-6, the J gene TRBJ1-1; D is unclear. Germline values: CDR1 SGHDT, CDR2 YYEEEE. V lost 0 bases and J 4 bases, leaving 10 bases between the germline ends. The CDR3 runs to 14 residues. The variable domain in full, with the rest retrieved from reference TRBV5-6 and TRBJ1-1, is DAGVTQSPTHLIKTRGQQVTLRCSPKSGHDTVSWYQQALGQGPQFIFQYYEEEERQRGNFPDRFSGHQFPNYSSELNVNALLLGDSALYLCASSLGPLSTEAFFGQGTRLTVV.

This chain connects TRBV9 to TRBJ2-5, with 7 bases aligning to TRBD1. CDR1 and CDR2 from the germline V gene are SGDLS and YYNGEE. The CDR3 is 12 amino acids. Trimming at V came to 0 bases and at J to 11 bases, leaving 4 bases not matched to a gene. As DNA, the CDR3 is TGTGCCAGCAGCGTAGGGCAGGGGGAACAGTACTTC. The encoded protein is CASSVGQGEQYF.

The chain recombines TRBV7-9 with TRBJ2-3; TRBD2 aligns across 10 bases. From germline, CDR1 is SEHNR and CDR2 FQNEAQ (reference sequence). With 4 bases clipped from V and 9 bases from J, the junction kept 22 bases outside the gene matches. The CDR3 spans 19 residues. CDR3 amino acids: CASSWAPPTSGIRQWTQYF. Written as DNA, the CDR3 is TGTGCCAGCAGCTGGGCGCCACCTACTAGCGGGATACGACAGTGGACGCAGTATTTT.

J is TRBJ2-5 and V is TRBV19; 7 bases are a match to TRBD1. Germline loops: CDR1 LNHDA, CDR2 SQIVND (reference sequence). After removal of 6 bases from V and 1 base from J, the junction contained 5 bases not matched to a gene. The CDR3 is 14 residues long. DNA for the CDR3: TGTGCCAGTAGAAGGGACAGCACCCAAGAGACCCAGTACTTC. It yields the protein CASRRDSTQETQYF. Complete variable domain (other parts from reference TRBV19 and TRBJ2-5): DGGITQSPKYLFRKEGQNVTLSCEQNLNHDAMYWYRQDPGQGLRLIYYSQIVNDFQKGDIAEGYSVSREKKESFPLTVTSAQKNPTAFYLCASRRDSTQETQYFGPGTRLLVL.

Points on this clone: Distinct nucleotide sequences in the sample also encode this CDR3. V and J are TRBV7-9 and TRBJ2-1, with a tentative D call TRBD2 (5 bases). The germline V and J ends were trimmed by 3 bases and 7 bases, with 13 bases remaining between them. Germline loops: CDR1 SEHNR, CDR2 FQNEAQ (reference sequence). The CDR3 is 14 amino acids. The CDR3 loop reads CASSLVLGGNEQFF. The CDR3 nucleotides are TGTGCCAGCAGCTTGGTCCTGGGCGGGAATGAGCAGTTCTTC.

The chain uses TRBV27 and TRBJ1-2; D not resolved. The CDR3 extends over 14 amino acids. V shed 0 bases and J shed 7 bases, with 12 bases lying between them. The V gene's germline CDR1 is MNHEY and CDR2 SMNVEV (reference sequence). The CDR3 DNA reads TGTGCCAGCAGTTTATCGCAACTTTCGGGTGGCTACACCTTC. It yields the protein CASSLSQLSGGYTF.

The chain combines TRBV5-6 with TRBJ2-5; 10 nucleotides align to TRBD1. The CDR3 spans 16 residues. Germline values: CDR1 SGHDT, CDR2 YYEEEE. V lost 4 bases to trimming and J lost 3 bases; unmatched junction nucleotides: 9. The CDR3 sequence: CASSTRTGGPKETQYF. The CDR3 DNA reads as TGTGCCAGCAGCACTCGGACAGGGGGTCCAAAAGAGACCCAGTACTTC.

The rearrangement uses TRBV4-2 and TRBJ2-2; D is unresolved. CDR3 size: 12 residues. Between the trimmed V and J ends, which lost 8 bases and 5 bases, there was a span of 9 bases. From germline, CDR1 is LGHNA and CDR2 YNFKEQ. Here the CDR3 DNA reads TGTGCCAGCGCGGAGTGGACCGGGGAGCTGTTTTTT. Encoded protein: CASAEWTGELFF.

This chain's CDR3 is CASSPTDAYEQYF. The DNA of the CDR3 is TGTGCCAGCAGTCCTACAGATGCCTACGAGCAGTACTTC. The V and J genes are TRBV6-6 and TRBJ2-7; D not resolved. This CDR3 is 13 amino acids long. The germline CDR1 and CDR2 sequences are MNHNY and SVGAGI (reference sequence). Trimming took off 5 bases at V and 2 bases at J, with 10 bases between the two ends.

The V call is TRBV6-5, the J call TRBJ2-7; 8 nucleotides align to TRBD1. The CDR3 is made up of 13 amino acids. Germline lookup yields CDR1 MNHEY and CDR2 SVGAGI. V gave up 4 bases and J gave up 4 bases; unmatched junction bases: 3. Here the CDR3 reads CASSWTGNYEQYF. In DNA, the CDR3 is TGTGCCAGCAGTTGGACAGGGAATTACGAGCAGTACTTC.

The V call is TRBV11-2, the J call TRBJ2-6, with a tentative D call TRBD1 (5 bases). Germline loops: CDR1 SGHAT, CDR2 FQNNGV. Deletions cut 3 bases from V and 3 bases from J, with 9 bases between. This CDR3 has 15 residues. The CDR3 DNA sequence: TGTGCCAGCAGCTTTAGGGGTGGTGGGGCCAACGTCCTGACTTTC. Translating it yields CASSFRGGGANVLTF. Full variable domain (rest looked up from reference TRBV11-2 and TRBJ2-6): EAGVAQSPRYKIIEKRQSVAFWCNPISGHATLYWYQQILGQGPKLLIQFQNNGVVDDSQLPKDRFSAERLKGVDSTLKIQPAKLEDSAVYLCASSFRGGGANVLTFGAGSRLTVL.

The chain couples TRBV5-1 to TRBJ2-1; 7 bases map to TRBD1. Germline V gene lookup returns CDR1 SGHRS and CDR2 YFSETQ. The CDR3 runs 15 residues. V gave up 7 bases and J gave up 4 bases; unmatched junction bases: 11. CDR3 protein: CASGKGQLLYNEQFF. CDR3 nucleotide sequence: TGCGCCAGCGGCAAGGGACAGCTACTATACAATGAGCAGTTCTTC. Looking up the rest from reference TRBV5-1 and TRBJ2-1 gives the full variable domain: KAGVTQTPRYLIKTRGQQVTLSCSPISGHRSVSWYQQTPGQGLQFLFEYFSETQRNKGNFPGRFSGRQFSNSRSEMNVSTLELGDSALYLCASGKGQLLYNEQFFGPGTRLTVL.

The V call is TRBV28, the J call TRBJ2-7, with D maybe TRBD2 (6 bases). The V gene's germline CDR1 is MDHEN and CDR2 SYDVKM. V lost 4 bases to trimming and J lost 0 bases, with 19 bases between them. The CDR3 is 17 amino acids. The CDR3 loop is CASSSPRVVGGSYEQYF. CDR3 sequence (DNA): TGTGCCAGCAGTTCCCCCAGGGTAGTGGGGGGCTCCTACGAGCAGTACTTC.

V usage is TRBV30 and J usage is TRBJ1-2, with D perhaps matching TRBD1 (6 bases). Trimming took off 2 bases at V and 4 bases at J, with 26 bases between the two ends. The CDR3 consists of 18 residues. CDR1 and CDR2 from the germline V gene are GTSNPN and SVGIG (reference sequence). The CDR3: CAWSPDRSGPRFRYGYTF. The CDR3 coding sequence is TGTGCCTGGAGTCCGGACAGATCCGGTCCCCGTTTTCGCTATGGCTACACCTTC.

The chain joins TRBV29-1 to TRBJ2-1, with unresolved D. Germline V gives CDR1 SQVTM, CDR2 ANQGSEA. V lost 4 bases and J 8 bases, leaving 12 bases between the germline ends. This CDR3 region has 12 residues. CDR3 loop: CSVVNNQDEQFF. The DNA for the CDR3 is TGCAGCGTTGTAAACAATCAGGATGAGCAGTTCTTC.

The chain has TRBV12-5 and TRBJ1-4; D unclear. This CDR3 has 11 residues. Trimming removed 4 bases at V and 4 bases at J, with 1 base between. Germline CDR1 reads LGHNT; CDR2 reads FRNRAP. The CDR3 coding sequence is TGTGCTAGTGGTTATAATGAAAAACTGTTTTTT. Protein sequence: CASGYNEKLFF.